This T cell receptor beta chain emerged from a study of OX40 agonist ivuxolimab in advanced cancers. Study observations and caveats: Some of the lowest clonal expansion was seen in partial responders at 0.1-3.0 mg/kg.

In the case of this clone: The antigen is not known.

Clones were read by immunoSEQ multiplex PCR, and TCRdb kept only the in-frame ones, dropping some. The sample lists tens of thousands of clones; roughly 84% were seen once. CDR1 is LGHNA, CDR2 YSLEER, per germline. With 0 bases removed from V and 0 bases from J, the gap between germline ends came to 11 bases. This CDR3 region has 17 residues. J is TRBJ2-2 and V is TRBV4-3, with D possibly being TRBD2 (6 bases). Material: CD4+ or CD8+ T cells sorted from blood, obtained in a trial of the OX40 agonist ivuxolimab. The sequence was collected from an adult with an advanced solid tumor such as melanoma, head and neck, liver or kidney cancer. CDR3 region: CASSQEVRGPNTGELFF. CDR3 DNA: TGCGCCAGCAGCCAAGAAGTGCGGGGACCGAACACCGGGGAGCTGTTTTTT.